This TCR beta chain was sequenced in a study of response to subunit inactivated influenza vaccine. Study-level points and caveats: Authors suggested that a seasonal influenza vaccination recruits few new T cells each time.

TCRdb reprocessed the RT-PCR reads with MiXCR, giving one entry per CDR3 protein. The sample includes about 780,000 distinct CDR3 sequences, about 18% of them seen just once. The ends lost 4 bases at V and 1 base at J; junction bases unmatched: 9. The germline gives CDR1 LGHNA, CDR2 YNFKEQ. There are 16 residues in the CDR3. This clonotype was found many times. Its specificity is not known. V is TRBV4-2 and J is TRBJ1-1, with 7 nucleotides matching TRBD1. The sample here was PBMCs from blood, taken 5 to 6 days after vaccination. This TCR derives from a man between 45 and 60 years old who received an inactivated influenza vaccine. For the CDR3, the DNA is TGTGCCAGCAGCCGATTGACAGGGAGTCGGAACACTGAAGCTTTCTTT. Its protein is CASSRLTGSRNTEAFF.